This T cell receptor (beta chain) emerged from a study of Ad26.COV2.S vaccination and SARS-CoV-2 variants. Germline CDR1 LGHNA, CDR2 YSLEER. The germline V and J ends were trimmed by 4 bases and 4 bases, with 8 bases remaining between them. CDR3 size: 13 residues. The treatment was: 15 to 20 received Ad26.COV2.S at low or high dose, single or two shots; about 5 received placebo; per-sample allocation not given. Samples analyzed were those drawn on day 63 after the first vaccine or placebo injection. TCRdb keeps only in-frame clones here, not all; method: immunoSEQ multiplex PCR. Here the sample spans around 370,000 clones, roughly 85% being singletons.

This clonotype was sampled from a person aged 18-65 years who received the Ad26.COV2.S COVID-19 vaccine or a placebo. The V gene is TRBV4-3, the J gene TRBJ2-1; D is ambiguous. Source: peripheral blood, taken in a trial of Ad26.COV2.S vaccine versus placebo. In DNA form, the CDR3 reads TGCGCCAGCAGCCTCGACGGATACAATGAGCAGTTCTTC. Translation gives CASSLDGYNEQFF.